This TCR beta chain comes out of a study of T cells after yellow fever vaccination. The study's findings and limits: Weaker in magnitude, the secondary response showed a faster peak on day 5 versus 15. The appearance of a small share of clonotypes in both CD4 and CD8 compartments was observed.

Remarks on this clonotype: Its antigen is unidentified.

Germline V gene lookup returns CDR1 SGHTA and CDR2 FQGNSA. The CDR3 is made up of 14 amino acids. Trimming stripped 1 base from V and 4 bases from J, with 10 bases between. The TCR cDNA carried a universal primer site and UMIs from 5'RACE template switching. Each CDR3 protein gets one entry after TCRdb re-called the 5' RACE reads with MiXCR. This table holds about 160,000 distinct CDR3 sequences, 6% to 7.5% found once. This TCR was sampled from a man aged 18 to 30 who received the YFV17D yellow fever vaccine. This sequence joins TRBV7-2 and TRBJ1-2; D gene ambiguous. The sequences come from CD4+ T cells sorted from PBMCs, collected roughly 5 days after the first yellow fever vaccination. The CDR3 DNA is TGTGCCAGCAGCTTAGGATCAGTTGGCTATGGCTACACCTTC. Translation: CASSLGSVGYGYTF.